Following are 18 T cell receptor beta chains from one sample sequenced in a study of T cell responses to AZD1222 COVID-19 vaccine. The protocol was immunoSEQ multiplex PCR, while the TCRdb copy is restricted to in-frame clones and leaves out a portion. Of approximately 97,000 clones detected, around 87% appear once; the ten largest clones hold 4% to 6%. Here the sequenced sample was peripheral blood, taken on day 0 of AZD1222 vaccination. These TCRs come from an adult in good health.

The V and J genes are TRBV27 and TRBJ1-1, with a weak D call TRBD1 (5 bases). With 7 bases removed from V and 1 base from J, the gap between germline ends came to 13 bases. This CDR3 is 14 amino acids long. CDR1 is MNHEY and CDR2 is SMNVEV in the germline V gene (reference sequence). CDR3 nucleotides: TGTGCCAGCACTAAGGTGGGGGGGAACACTGAAGCTTTCTTT. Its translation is CASTKVGGNTEAFF.

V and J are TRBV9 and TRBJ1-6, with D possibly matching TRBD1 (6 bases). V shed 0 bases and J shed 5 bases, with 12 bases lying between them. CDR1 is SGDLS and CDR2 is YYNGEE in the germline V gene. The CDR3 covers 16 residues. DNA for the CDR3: TGTGCCAGCAGCGTAGGGTCAGGGGCGCATAATTCACCCCTCCACTTT. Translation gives CASSVGSGAHNSPLHF.

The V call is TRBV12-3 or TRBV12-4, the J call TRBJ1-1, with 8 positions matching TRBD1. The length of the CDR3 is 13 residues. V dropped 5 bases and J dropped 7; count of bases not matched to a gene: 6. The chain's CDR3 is CASSQPDRDEAFF. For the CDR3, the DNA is TGTGCCAGCAGTCAACCGGACAGGGATGAAGCTTTCTTT.

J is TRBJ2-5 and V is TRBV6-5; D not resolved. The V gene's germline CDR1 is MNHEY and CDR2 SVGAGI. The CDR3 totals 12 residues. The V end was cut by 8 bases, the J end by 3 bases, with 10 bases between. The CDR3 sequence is CASCWGKETQYF. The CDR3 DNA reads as TGTGCCAGCTGTTGGGGTAAAGAGACCCAGTACTTC.

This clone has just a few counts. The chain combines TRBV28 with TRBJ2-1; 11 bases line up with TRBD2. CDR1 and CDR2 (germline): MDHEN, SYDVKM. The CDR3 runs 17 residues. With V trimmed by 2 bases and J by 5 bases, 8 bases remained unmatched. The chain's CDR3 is CASSLGLAGGEDNEQFF. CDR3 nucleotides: TGTGCCAGCAGTTTAGGTCTAGCGGGAGGTGAGGACAATGAGCAGTTCTTC.

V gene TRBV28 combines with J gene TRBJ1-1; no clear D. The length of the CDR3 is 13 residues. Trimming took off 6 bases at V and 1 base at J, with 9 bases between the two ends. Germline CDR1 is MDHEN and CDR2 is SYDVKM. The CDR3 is CASRFSGNTEAFF. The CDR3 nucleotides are TGTGCCAGCAGATTCTCTGGGAACACTGAAGCTTTCTTT.

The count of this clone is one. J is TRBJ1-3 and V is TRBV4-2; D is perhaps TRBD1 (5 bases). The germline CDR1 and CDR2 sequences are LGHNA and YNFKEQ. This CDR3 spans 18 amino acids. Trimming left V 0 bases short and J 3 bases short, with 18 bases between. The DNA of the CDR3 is TGTGCCAGCAGCCAAGATCCTTTTGGGCAGGGAGGTGGAAACACCATATATTTT. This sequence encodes CASSQDPFGQGGGNTIYF.

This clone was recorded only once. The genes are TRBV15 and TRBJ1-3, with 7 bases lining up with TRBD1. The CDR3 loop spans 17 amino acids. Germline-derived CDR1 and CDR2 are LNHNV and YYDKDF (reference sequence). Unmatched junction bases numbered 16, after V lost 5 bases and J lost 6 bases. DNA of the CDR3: TGTGCCACCAGCCCGCACCGGACAGGCCCTGGTGTAAACACCATATATTTT. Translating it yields CATSPHRTGPGVNTIYF.

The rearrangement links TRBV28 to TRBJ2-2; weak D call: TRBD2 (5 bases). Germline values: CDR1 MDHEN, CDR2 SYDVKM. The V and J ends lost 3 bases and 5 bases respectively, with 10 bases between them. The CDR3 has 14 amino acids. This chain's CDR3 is CASSFGGLTGELFF. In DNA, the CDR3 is TGTGCCAGCAGTTTTGGAGGACTTACCGGGGAGCTGTTTTTT. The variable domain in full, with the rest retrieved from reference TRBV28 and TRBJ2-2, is DVKVTQSSRYLVKRTGEKVFLECVQDMDHENMFWYRQDPGLGLRLIYFSYDVKMKEKGDIPEGYSVSREKKERFSLILESASTNQTSMYLCASSFGGLTGELFFGEGSRLTVL.

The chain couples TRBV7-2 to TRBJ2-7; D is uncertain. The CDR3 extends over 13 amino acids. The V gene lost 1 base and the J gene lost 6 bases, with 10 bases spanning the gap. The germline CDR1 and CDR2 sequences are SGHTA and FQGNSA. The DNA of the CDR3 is TGTGCCAGCAGCTTAGTCAAAGGGCTCGAGCAGTACTTC. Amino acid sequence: CASSLVKGLEQYF. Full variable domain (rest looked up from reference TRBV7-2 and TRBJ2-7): GAGVSQSPSNKVTEKGKDVELRCDPISGHTALYWYRQSLGQGLEFLIYFQGNSAPDKSGLPSDRFSAERTGGSVSTLTIQRTQQEDSAVYLCASSLVKGLEQYFGPGTRLTVT.

The CDR3 DNA is TGTGCCAGCAGTCAATTCCAAAGGACCGGGGAGCTGTTTTTT. Translated: CASSQFQRTGELFF. The chain combines TRBV7-9 with TRBJ2-2; D remains unclear. V was trimmed by 6 bases and J by 5 bases, leaving 13 bases between them. CDR3 length: 14 residues. Germline assignment: CDR1 SEHNR and CDR2 FQNEAQ (reference sequence). The full variable domain, in which reference TRBV7-9 and TRBJ2-2 provide the parts outside the CDR3, is DTGVSQNPRHKITKRGQNVTFRCDPISEHNRLYWYRQTLGQGPEFLTYFQNEAQLEKSRLLSDRFSAERPKGSFSTLEIQRTEQGDSAMYLCASSQFQRTGELFFGEGSRLTVL.

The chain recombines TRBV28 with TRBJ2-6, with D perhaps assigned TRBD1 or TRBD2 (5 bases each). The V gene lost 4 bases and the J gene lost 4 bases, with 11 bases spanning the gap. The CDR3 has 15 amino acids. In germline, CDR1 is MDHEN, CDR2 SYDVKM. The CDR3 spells CASSSGRRGANVLTF. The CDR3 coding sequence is TGTGCCAGCAGTTCGGGACGGCGAGGGGCCAACGTCCTGACTTTC.

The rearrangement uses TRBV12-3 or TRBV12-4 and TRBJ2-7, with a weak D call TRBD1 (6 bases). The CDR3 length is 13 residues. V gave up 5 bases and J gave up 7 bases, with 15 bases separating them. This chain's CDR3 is CASSRTWGTEQYF. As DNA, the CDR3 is TGTGCCAGCAGTAGGACGTGGGGGACAGAGCAGTACTTC.

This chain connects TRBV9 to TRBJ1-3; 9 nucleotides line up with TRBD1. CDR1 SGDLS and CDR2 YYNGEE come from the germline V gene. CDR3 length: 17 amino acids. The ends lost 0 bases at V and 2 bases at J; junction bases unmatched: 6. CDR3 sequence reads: CASSVVSGQGTGNTIYF. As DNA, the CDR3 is TGTGCCAGCAGCGTAGTCTCTGGACAGGGGACTGGAAACACCATATATTTT. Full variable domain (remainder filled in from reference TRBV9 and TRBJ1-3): DSGVTQTPKHLITATGQRVTLRCSPRSGDLSVYWYQQSLDQGLQFLIQYYNGEERAKGNILERFSAQQFPDLHSELNLSSLELGDSALYFCASSVVSGQGTGNTIYFGEGSWLTVV.

The CDR3 here is CAWSGRGQYQETQYF. The DNA for the CDR3 is TGTGCCTGGAGTGGCAGGGGCCAGTACCAAGAGACCCAGTACTTC. The J gene is TRBJ2-5, the V gene TRBV30, with D possibly TRBD1 on 6 matching bases. Trimming removed 1 base at V and 0 bases at J, with 12 bases between. The germline V gene has CDR1 GTSNPN and CDR2 SVGIG (reference sequence). The CDR3 loop spans 15 amino acids.

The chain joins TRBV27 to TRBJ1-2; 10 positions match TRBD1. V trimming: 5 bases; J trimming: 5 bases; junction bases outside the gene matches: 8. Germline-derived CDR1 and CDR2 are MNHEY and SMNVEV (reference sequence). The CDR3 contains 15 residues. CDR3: CASSTQWDRGYGYTF. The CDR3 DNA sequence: TGTGCCAGCAGTACCCAATGGGACAGGGGTTATGGCTACACCTTC.

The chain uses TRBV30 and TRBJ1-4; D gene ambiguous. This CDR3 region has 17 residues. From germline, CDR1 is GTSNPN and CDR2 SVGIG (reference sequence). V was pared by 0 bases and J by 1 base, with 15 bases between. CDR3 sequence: CAWSVRRLAQTNEKLFF. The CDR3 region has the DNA TGTGCCTGGAGTGTAAGGCGACTCGCCCAAACTAATGAAAAACTGTTTTTT.

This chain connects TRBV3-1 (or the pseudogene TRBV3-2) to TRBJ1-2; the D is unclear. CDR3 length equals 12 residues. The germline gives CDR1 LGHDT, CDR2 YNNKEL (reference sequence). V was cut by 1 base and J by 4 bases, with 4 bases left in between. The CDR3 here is CASSQAAYGYTF. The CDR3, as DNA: TGTGCCAGCAGCCAAGCCGCCTATGGCTACACCTTC.